The rows below give T cell receptor beta chains drawn from one sample of a study of T cell responses to AZD1222 COVID-19 vaccine. TCRdb's table, derived via immunoSEQ multiplex PCR, lists solely in-frame clones and lacks some. The table records 100,000 to 150,000 clones, 90% of them present only once. Sequencing used peripheral blood, obtained on day 0 of MenACWY control vaccination. The receptors shown here come from an adult in good health. CDR3s include the opening cysteine and the closing phenylalanine or tryptophan. D genes are given only for firm matches. For some rows the clone size is stated as once, few or many, or as a class when expanded; others skip it.

NA	TRBV30	TRBJ2-5	NA	TGTGCCTGGGGGCTCCCGCGGGGGACCCAGTACTTC	CAWGLPRGTQYF
NA	TRBV5-1	TRBJ2-3	TRBD2	TGCGCCAGCAGCTTGGTGCCAGCGGGAACAGATACGCAGTATTTT	CASSLVPAGTDTQYF
NA	TRBV5-1	TRBJ1-5	TRBD1	TGCGCCAGCAGCGCGACAGGGGGCAATCAGCCCCAGCATTTT	CASSATGGNQPQHF
NA	TRBV19	TRBJ1-4	NA	TGTGCCAGTACTGGGGACACTCGTGAAAAACTGTTTTTT	CASTGDTREKLFF
once	TRBV6-2/TRBV6-3	TRBJ2-1	TRBD1	TGTGCCAGCAGTTACGCAGGGGGTTACAATGAGCAGTTCTTC	CASSYAGGYNEQFF
NA	TRBV28	TRBJ1-1	TRBD1	TGTGCCAGCAGCACCCCGGGGACAGGGTTGAACACTGAAGCTTTCTTT	CASSTPGTGLNTEAFF
NA	TRBV9	TRBJ1-1	NA	TGTGCCAGCAGCGTAGGACCACCAATGAACACTGAAGCTTTCTTT	CASSVGPPMNTEAFF
NA	TRBV28	TRBJ2-4	NA	TGTGCCAGCAGTCCAGACAGGATCGAAAACATTCAGTACTTC	CASSPDRIENIQYF
few	TRBV7-8	TRBJ1-5	NA	TGTGCCAGCAGCTTATACAGGGGCAATCAGCCCCAGCATTTT	CASSLYRGNQPQHF
NA	TRBV6-6	TRBJ1-4	NA	TGTGCCAGCAGTTACGGGGGGACTAATGAAAAACTGTTTTTT	CASSYGGTNEKLFF
NA	TRBV5-4	TRBJ2-7	NA	TGTGCCAGCAGTGACAGGAGGACTTCCTACGAGCAGTACTTC	CASSDRRTSYEQYF
NA	TRBV4-1	TRBJ2-2	TRBD2	TGCGCCAGCAGCCAAGCTGGCGGGAGGCCCGGGGAGCTGTTTTTT	CASSQAGGRPGELFF
NA	TRBV5-1	TRBJ2-7	NA	TGCGCCAGCAGGGGCCACCTCCTGGGGGAAGAGCAGTACTTC	CASRGHLLGEEQYF
few	TRBV7-3	TRBJ2-7	TRBD2	TGTGCCAGCACCTTGTCCATAGCGGGAACTTCCTACGAGCAGTACTTC	CASTLSIAGTSYEQYF
NA	TRBV6-5	TRBJ2-6	TRBD1	TGTGCCAGTCGCGGGACAGGTACTGGGGCCAACGTCCTGACTTTC	CASRGTGTGANVLTF
NA	TRBV9	TRBJ1-1	NA	TGTGCCAGCAGCGTATCGGGGGGCTCTGAAGCTTTCTTT	CASSVSGGSEAFF
NA	TRBV2	TRBJ2-5	TRBD1	TGTGCCAGCAGTTGGACAGGGGGCGCGGAGACCCAGTACTTC	CASSWTGGAETQYF
NA	TRBV11-3	TRBJ2-2	TRBD2	TGTGCCAGCAGCGCACCGGGACTAGCGGGAAAGAACACCGGGGAGCTGTTTTTT	CASSAPGLAGKNTGELFF
few	TRBV2	TRBJ1-1	NA	TGTGCCAGCAGTGAAAGTGGCGCTGAAGCTTTCTTT	CASSESGAEAFF
NA	TRBV28	TRBJ2-1	TRBD2	TGTGCCAGCAGCCCTTTTGTGGTTTCTAGCGGGCGCAATGAGCAGTTCTTC	CASSPFVVSSGRNEQFF
NA	TRBV14	TRBJ1-1	NA	TGTGCCAGCAGCCGACAGGAGAACACTGAAGCTTTCTTT	CASSRQENTEAFF
NA	TRBV27	TRBJ2-2	TRBD1	TGTGCCAGCAGGTTGGGGACAGGGAACACCGGGGAGCTGTTTTTT	CASRLGTGNTGELFF
NA	TRBV2	TRBJ1-4	TRBD1	TGTGCCAGCAGGCCCGACAGGGTGGAATATGAAAAACTGTTTTTT	CASRPDRVEYEKLFF
few	TRBV2	TRBJ1-6	NA	TGTGCCAGCAGTGAAAGTGACCGAAATTCACCCCTCCACTTT	CASSESDRNSPLHF
NA	TRBV3-1/TRBV3-2	TRBJ2-2	NA	TGTGCCAGCAGCCAAGGCTTGGGGATCCTGGGCGGGGAGCTGTTTTTT	CASSQGLGILGGELFF
NA	TRBV4-1	TRBJ2-5	TRBD2	TGCGCCAGCAGCCAAACGGGAGGGGTAGAGACCCAGTACTTC	CASSQTGGVETQYF
NA	TRBV21-1	TRBJ1-3	NA	TGTGCCAGCAGCAAAGTCATCCGAGACTCTGGAAACACCATATATTTT	CASSKVIRDSGNTIYF
NA	TRBV2	TRBJ1-2	NA	TGTGCCAGCAGTGCGGATTTGGGGGGCTACACCTTC	CASSADLGGYTF
NA	TRBV7-9	TRBJ1-4	TRBD1	TGTGCCAGCAGCGACAGGGGATTTAGTGAAAAACTGTTTTTT	CASSDRGFSEKLFF
NA	TRBV28	TRBJ2-7	TRBD1	TGTGCCAGCAGTTTAGAACAGGGGGCCTACGAGCAGTACTTC	CASSLEQGAYEQYF
NA	TRBV27	TRBJ1-6	NA	TGTGCCAGCAGTTTATCGTATTTAAATTCACCCCTCCACTTT	CASSLSYLNSPLHF
NA	TRBV5-1	TRBJ2-1	TRBD2	TGCGCCAGCAGCTTGGCCGTCGCTAGCGGGAGTCCCAATGAGCAGTTCTTC	CASSLAVASGSPNEQFF
NA	TRBV9	TRBJ1-4	NA	TGTGCCAGCAGCGTGGGCGGGGTGGATGAAAAACTGTTTTTT	CASSVGGVDEKLFF
NA	TRBV28	TRBJ1-6	NA	TGTGCCAGCAAAAGGTACGGGTACCAAGCAATCGAGGATAATTCACCCCTCCACTTT	CASKRYGYQAIEDNSPLHF
NA	TRBV7-2	TRBJ2-2	NA	TGTGCCAGCAGCTCCCCCGGACTTCTGATCGGGGAGCTGTTTTTT	CASSSPGLLIGELFF
NA	TRBV28	TRBJ2-1	NA	TGTGCCAGCAGTCGCGCGGGATTCAATGAGCAGTTCTTC	CASSRAGFNEQFF
NA	TRBV29-1	TRBJ1-4	NA	TGCAGCGTGACGGGGCGGAATGAAAAACTGTTTTTT	CSVTGRNEKLFF
NA	TRBV24-1	TRBJ1-5	NA	TGTGCCACCAGTGCCTGGAATAGCAATCAGCCCCAGCATTTT	CATSAWNSNQPQHF
NA	TRBV7-2	TRBJ2-5	NA	TGTGCCAGCAGCTACTACAGCCAAGAGACCCAGTACTTC	CASSYYSQETQYF
NA	TRBV19	TRBJ1-1	NA	TGTGCCAGCCGTCTACAGGGTTTGAACACTGAAGCTTTCTTT	CASRLQGLNTEAFF
NA	TRBV5-6	TRBJ2-5	TRBD1	TGTGCCAGCAGCCTCATGGGACAGATCCAAGAGACCCAGTACTTC	CASSLMGQIQETQYF
NA	TRBV27	TRBJ2-3	TRBD1	TGTGCCAGCAGGGAATTTAGGACAGGGGGCACAGATACGCAGTATTTT	CASREFRTGGTDTQYF
NA	TRBV28	TRBJ2-7	TRBD2	TGTGCCAGCAGTTCCCCCGGGCTAGCGGCGGCAGAGCAGTACTTC	CASSSPGLAAAEQYF
NA	TRBV2	TRBJ1-1	NA	TGTGCCAGCAGTGACTGGGTGCGGGACACTGAAGCTTTCTTT	CASSDWVRDTEAFF
NA	TRBV6-6	TRBJ1-2	TRBD1	TGTGCCAGCAGTCATCCCCTCGGACAGCCTCAGGGGGAGGGCTACACCTTC	CASSHPLGQPQGEGYTF
NA	TRBV23-1	TRBJ1-3	NA	TGCGCCAGCAGAGTCCTCCACTCTGGAAACACCATATATTTT	CASRVLHSGNTIYF